A selection of T cell receptor beta chains follows, all from one sample in a study of human thymus T cells. TCRdb's copy holds only in-frame clones and misses some; the assay was immunoSEQ multiplex PCR. The sample shows 60,000 to 75,000 clones, roughly 94% of them seen only once. Sequencing used thymus tissue. All receptors derive from a girl under three years old with a congenital heart defect but otherwise immunologically healthy. CDR3s include the opening cysteine and the closing phenylalanine or tryptophan. A D gene is named only where the DNA matches it firmly. Only some rows state a clone size, as once, few, many or a class for expanded clones.

J: TRBJ2-2; size: -; D: -; V: TRBV7-2; DNA: TGTGCCAGCAGCTCAAGACAGGTTAACACCGGGGAGCTGTTTTTT; CDR3: CASSSRQVNTGELFF
J: TRBJ2-6; size: -; D: -; V: TRBV18; DNA: TGTGCCAGTGCCGTGGTCGACCAGGAGGGCTCTGGGGCCAACGTCCTGACTTTC; CDR3: CASAVVDQEGSGANVLTF
J: TRBJ2-7; size: -; D: TRBD2; V: TRBV27; DNA: TGTGCCAGCAGTTCCCGCCCAAAATCTGGACTAGATCCGTACGAGCAGTACTTC; CDR3: CASSSRPKSGLDPYEQYF
J: TRBJ1-3; size: -; D: -; V: TRBV2; DNA: TGTGCCAGCAGTGGGGACTCCTACTCTGGAAACACCATATATTTT; CDR3: CASSGDSYSGNTIYF
J: TRBJ2-5; size: -; D: TRBD2; V: TRBV4-1; DNA: TGCGCCAGCAGCCAAGTCTACGCTAGCGGGAGCATCCAAGAGACCCAGTACTTC; CDR3: CASSQVYASGSIQETQYF
J: TRBJ2-1; size: -; D: -; V: TRBV5-6; DNA: TGTGCCAGCAGCTTCCCCTGCCACTCCTACAATGAGCAGTTCTTC; CDR3: CASSFPCHSYNEQFF
J: TRBJ1-2; size: -; D: -; V: TRBV7-2; DNA: TGTGCCAGCAGCTTCGCAATGGGACGGTTATTGGGCTACACCTTC; CDR3: CASSFAMGRLLGYTF
J: TRBJ2-7; size: -; D: TRBD2; V: TRBV28; DNA: TGTGCCAGCAGCCTTAGCGGGAGCAGCTACGAGCAGTACTTC; CDR3: CASSLSGSSYEQYF
J: TRBJ2-3; size: -; D: -; V: TRBV9; DNA: TGTGCCAGCAGCGTTGGTGGCTACCCATCCACAGATACGCAGTATTTT; CDR3: CASSVGGYPSTDTQYF
J: TRBJ2-5; size: -; D: TRBD1; V: TRBV6-6; DNA: TGTGCCAGCAGTATCCGGGGACAGGAGACCCAGTACTTC; CDR3: CASSIRGQETQYF
J: TRBJ2-7; size: -; D: TRBD1; V: TRBV14; DNA: TGTGCCAGCAGCCCGGACAGGGGGCTGTTTATCTGGCAGTACTTC; CDR3: CASSPDRGLFIWQYF
J: TRBJ1-1; size: -; D: -; V: TRBV7-9; DNA: TGTGCCAGCAGCCTACCGACAGGACCGAACACTGAAGCTTTCTTT; CDR3: CASSLPTGPNTEAFF
J: TRBJ1-2; size: once; D: -; V: TRBV27; DNA: TGTGCCAGCAGCTCTATAGAGATCGGTGGCGGCTACACCTTC; CDR3: CASSSIEIGGGYTF
J: TRBJ1-5; size: -; D: -; V: TRBV28; DNA: TGTGCCAGCAGTTTAGGGCGGAAGGGCACCAATCAGCCCCAGCATTTT; CDR3: CASSLGRKGTNQPQHF
J: TRBJ1-1; size: once; D: -; V: TRBV19; DNA: TGTGCCAGTAGTATTCTCACGCGACTCCCTGGGGCGGGGGTGACTGAAGCTTTCTTT; CDR3: CASSILTRLPGAGVTEAFF
J: TRBJ2-7; size: -; D: TRBD2; V: TRBV19; DNA: TGTGCCAGTAGAATAGCGGGAGGGGCCCCCTACGAGCAGTACTTC; CDR3: CASRIAGGAPYEQYF
J: TRBJ1-1; size: -; D: -; V: TRBV28; DNA: TGTGCCAGCAGTTTTGGCAGGGACGCTGAAGCTTTCTTT; CDR3: CASSFGRDAEAFF
J: TRBJ1-1; size: few; D: -; V: TRBV18; DNA: TGTGCCAGCTCACCAATGTCCGGAGCTTTCTTT; CDR3: CASSPMSGAFF
J: TRBJ2-7; size: -; D: TRBD2; V: TRBV7-3; DNA: TGTGCCAGCAGCCCGAGCGGGAGGGGCGCCTACGAGCAGTACTTC; CDR3: CASSPSGRGAYEQYF